The text below deals with one T cell receptor beta chain. Its target is not known. This entry comes from a study of post-analysis software for immune sequencing data. Whole-study results and caveats: The five TRBV segments detected at higher frequency in patients than in controls included TRBV5-6, TRBV5-1 and TRBV20-1.

Unique-molecular-identifier-tagged TCR beta cDNA libraries were used. Out of roughly 0.85 to 10 million T cells, some 480,000 cDNA molecules were generated. TCRdb fed the PCR reads into MiXCR, producing one record per CDR3 protein. The table shows hundreds of thousands of distinct CDR3 sequences, with roughly three fifths occurring only once. J gave up 1 base and V 4 bases, and 7 bases lay outside the gene matches. Germline values: CDR1 SGHTS, CDR2 YDEGEE. CDR3 length equals 15 residues. This TCR was recovered from a girl aged 2 to 9 with multiple sclerosis. The chain joins TRBV5-8 to TRBJ2-5; 7 nucleotides line up with TRBD2. Sequencing input: blood. CDR3 DNA: TGTGCCAGCAGCCCCCGGGGGGTAATCCAAGAGACCCAGTACTTC. It is translated as CASSPRGVIQETQYF.